Below, 10 T cell receptor beta chains from the same sample are listed, as sequenced in a study of blood T cell repertoires in COVID-19. TCRdb keeps only in-frame clones here, not all; method: immunoSEQ multiplex PCR. Of some 240,000 clones listed, more than 70% were seen once; the top ten hold 13%. Sequencing input: peripheral blood. The receptors stem from a human donor in a cohort sampled during active COVID-19.

The V gene is TRBV13, the J gene TRBJ2-1; TRBD1 agrees at 9 bases. CDR1 is PRHDT and CDR2 is FYEKMQ in the germline V gene (reference sequence). CDR3 length: 14 residues. Losses at the gene ends were 1 base for V and 8 bases for J; bases not matched to a gene: 3. The CDR3 here is CASSLDRGRYEQFF. The CDR3 DNA reads as TGTGCCAGCAGCTTAGACAGGGGGCGGTATGAGCAGTTCTTC.

This chain joins TRBV28 and TRBJ1-1; D is possibly TRBD1 (6 bases). V dropped 7 bases and J dropped 0 bases, with 12 bases sitting between them. CDR1 MDHEN and CDR2 SYDVKM come from the germline V gene. CDR3 length equals 14 residues. CDR3 sequence (DNA): TGTGCCAGCAATTCCGGGACAATGAACACTGAAGCTTTCTTT. Amino acids: CASNSGTMNTEAFF.

This clone was counted once. This chain uses TRBV28 with TRBJ1-2; possible D gene TRBD1, 6 bases. V lost 3 bases, J lost 5 bases, and 13 bases lay in between. The germline V gene has CDR1 MDHEN and CDR2 SYDVKM. The CDR3 is 14 residues long. CDR3 protein: CASSFRGGDYGYTF. CDR3 nucleotide sequence: TGTGCCAGCAGTTTTAGGGGGGGCGATTATGGCTACACCTTC.

The V call is TRBV28, the J call TRBJ1-5; the D gene is possibly TRBD1 (5 bases). Germline values: CDR1 MDHEN, CDR2 SYDVKM. Trimming shortened V by 7 bases and J by 6 bases, and 10 bases separated the two germline ends. The CDR3 totals 12 residues. The CDR3 DNA sequence: TGTGCCAGCAAACCGGGGGTTCAGCCCCAGCATTTT. Translation: CASKPGVQPQHF.

The rearrangement uses TRBV19 and TRBJ1-5, with D tentatively TRBD1 (6 bases). This CDR3 spans 13 amino acids. Germline CDR1 is LNHDA and CDR2 is SQIVND (reference sequence). V was clipped by 6 bases and J by 3 bases, with 9 bases between them. CDR3 protein: CASSTGINQPQHF. CDR3 nucleotide sequence: TGTGCCAGTAGCACAGGGATCAATCAGCCCCAGCATTTT.

The chain combines TRBV6-5 with TRBJ1-5; tentative D call: TRBD1 (5 bases). Between the trimmed V and J ends, which lost 6 bases and 6 bases, there was a span of 12 bases. The germline V gene encodes CDR1 MNHEY and CDR2 SVGAGI. The CDR3 extends over 13 amino acids. CDR3 bases: TGTGCCAGCAGACTGACAGCGTCTCAGCCCCAGCATTTT. Its translation: CASRLTASQPQHF.

This clone occurred once. This chain uses TRBV5-4 with TRBJ1-1; perhaps TRBD1 as D (5 bases). Trimming left V 4 bases short and J 5 bases short, with 6 bases between. The CDR3 runs 11 residues. Per germline, CDR1 SGHNT and CDR2 YYREEE (reference sequence). The CDR3 here is CASSGGTEAFF. CDR3 nucleotides: TGTGCCAGCAGCGGGGGGACTGAAGCTTTCTTT.

The V call is TRBV18, the J call TRBJ2-7, with 12 bases that match TRBD2. The germline CDR1 and CDR2 sequences are KGHSH and LQKENI. The junction had 8 bases not matched to a gene; V was cut back by 6 bases and J by 2 bases. The CDR3 length is 16 residues. Written as DNA, the CDR3 is TGTGCCAGCTCGGCAGGGACTAGCGGGTTACCCTACGAGCAGTACTTC. As protein: CASSAGTSGLPYEQYF.

This clone was found once. V and J are TRBV4-1 and TRBJ2-5; 7 bases are shared with TRBD1. This CDR3 spans 16 amino acids. CDR1 is MGHRA and CDR2 is YSYEKL in the germline V gene. After removal of 3 bases from V and 3 bases from J, the junction contained 10 bases not matched to a gene. The CDR3 DNA reads TGCGCCAGCAGCCAGGCCTTTGGACAGGCCGAAGAGACCCAGTACTTC. It translates to CASSQAFGQAEETQYF.

This chain uses TRBV2 with TRBJ2-2, with D tentatively TRBD2 (5 bases). Germline V gene sequence: CDR1 SNHLY, CDR2 FYNNEI. CDR3 length: 16 residues. Between the trimmed V and J ends, which lost 0 bases and 4 bases, there was a span of 12 bases. CDR3: CASSEARAALTGELFF. The CDR3 DNA is TGTGCCAGCAGTGAAGCGCGGGCAGCCCTCACCGGGGAGCTGTTTTTT.